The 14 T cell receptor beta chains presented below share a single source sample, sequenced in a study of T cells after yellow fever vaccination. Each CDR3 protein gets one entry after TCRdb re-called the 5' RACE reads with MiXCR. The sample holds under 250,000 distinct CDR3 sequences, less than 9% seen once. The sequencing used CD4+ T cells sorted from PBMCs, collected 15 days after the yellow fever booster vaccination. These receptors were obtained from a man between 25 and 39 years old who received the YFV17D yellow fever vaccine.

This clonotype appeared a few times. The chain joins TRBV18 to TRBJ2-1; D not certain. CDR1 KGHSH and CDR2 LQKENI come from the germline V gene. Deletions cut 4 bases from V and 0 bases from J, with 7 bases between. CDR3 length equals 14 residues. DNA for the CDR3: TGTGCCAGCTCACTATCGAACTCCTACAATGAGCAGTTCTTC. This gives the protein CASSLSNSYNEQFF.

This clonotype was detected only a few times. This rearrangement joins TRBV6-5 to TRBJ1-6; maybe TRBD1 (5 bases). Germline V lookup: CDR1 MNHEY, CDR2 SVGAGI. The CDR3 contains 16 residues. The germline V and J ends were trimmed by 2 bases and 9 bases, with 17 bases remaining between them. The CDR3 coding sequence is TGTGCCAGCAGTTACATGGGCGGGGGAAATTCTTCACCCCTCCACTTT. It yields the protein CASSYMGGGNSSPLHF.

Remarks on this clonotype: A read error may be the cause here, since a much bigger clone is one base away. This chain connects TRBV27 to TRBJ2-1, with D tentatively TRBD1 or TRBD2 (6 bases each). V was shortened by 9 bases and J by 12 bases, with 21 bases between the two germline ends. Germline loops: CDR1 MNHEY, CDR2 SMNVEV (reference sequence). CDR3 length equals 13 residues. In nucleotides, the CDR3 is TGTGCCAGAAGGCCCGCTGTGCGGGACACGCAGTTCTTC. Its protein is CARRPAVRDTQFF.

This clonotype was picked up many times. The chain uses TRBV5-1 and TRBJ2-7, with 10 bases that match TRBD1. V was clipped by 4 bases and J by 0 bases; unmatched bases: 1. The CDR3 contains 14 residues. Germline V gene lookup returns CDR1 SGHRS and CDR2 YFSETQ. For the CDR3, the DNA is TGCGCCAGCAGCCGGGACAGGGGCTCCTACGAGCAGTACTTC. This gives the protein CASSRDRGSYEQYF.

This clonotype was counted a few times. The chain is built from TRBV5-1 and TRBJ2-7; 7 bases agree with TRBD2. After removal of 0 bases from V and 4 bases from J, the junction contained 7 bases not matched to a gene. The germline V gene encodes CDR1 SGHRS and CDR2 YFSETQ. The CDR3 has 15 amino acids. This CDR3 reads CASSLGGRRSYEQYF. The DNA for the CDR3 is TGCGCCAGCAGCTTGGGCGGGAGAAGGTCTTACGAGCAGTACTTC.

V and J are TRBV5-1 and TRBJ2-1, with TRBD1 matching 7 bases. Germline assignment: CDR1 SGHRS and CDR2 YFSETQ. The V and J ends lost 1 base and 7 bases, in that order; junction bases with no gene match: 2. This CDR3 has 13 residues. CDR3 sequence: CASSLTGVNEQFF. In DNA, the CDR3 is TGCGCCAGCAGCTTGACAGGGGTGAATGAGCAGTTCTTC.

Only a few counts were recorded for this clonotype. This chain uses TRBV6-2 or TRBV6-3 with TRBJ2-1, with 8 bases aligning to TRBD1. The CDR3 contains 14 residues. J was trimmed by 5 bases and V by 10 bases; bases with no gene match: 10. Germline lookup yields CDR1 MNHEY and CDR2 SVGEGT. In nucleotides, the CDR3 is TGTGCCACCAGGAAGACAGGGGACCACAATGAGCAGTTCTTC. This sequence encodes CATRKTGDHNEQFF.

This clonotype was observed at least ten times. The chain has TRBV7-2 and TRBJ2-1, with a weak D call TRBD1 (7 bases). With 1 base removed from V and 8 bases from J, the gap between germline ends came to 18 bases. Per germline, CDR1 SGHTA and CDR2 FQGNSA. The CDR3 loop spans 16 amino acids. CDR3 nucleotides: TGTGCCAGCAGCTTAGGACGGCAGGGGGGTATCGATGAGCAGTTCTTC. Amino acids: CASSLGRQGGIDEQFF.

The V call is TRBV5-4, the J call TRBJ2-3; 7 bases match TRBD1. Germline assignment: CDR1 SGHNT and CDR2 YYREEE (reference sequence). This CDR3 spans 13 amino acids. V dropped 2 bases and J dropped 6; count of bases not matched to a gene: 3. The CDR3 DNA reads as TGTGCCAGCAGCTTAGACAGGGCGGATACGCAGTATTTT. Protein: CASSLDRADTQYF. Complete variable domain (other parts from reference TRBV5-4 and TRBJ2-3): ETGVTQSPTHLIKTRGQQVTLRCSSQSGHNTVSWYQQALGQGPQFIFQYYREEENGRGNFPPRFSGLQFPNYSSELNVNALELDDSALYLCASSLDRADTQYFGPGTRLTVL.

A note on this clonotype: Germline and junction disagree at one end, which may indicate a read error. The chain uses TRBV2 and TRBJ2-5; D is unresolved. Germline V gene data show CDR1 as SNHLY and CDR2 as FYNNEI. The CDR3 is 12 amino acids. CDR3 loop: CARSGVQETQYF. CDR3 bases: TGTGCCAGAAGTGGGGTCCAAGAGACCCAGTACTTC.

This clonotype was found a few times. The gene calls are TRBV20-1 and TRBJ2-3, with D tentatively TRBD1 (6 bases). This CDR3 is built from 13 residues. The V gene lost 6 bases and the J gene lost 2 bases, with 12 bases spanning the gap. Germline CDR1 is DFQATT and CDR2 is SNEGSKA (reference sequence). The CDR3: CSAQDSNTDTQYF. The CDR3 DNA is TGCAGTGCCCAGGACAGTAACACAGATACGCAGTATTTT.

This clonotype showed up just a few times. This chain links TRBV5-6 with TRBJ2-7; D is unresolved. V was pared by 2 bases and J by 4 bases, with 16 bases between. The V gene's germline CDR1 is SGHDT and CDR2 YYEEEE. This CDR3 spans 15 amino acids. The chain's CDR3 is CASSLMAAPRYEQYF. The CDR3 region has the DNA TGTGCCAGCAGCTTAATGGCAGCCCCCAGGTACGAGCAGTACTTC. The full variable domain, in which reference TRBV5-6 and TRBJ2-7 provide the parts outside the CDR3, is DAGVTQSPTHLIKTRGQQVTLRCSPKSGHDTVSWYQQALGQGPQFIFQYYEEEERQRGNFPDRFSGHQFPNYSSELNVNALLLGDSALYLCASSLMAAPRYEQYFGPGTRLTVT.

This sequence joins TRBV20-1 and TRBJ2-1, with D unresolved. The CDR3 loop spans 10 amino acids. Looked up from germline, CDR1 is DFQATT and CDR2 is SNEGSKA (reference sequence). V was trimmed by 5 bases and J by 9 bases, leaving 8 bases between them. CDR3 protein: CSAVTREQFF. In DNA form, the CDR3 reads TGCAGTGCTGTTACACGTGAGCAGTTCTTC.

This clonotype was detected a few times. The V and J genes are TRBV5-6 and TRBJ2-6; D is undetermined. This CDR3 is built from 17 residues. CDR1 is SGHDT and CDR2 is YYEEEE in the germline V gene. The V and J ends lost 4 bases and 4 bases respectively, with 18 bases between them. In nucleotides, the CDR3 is TGTGCCAGCAGCCTGGATTTTAGGTCTGTCGGGGCCAACGTCCTGACTTTC. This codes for CASSLDFRSVGANVLTF.